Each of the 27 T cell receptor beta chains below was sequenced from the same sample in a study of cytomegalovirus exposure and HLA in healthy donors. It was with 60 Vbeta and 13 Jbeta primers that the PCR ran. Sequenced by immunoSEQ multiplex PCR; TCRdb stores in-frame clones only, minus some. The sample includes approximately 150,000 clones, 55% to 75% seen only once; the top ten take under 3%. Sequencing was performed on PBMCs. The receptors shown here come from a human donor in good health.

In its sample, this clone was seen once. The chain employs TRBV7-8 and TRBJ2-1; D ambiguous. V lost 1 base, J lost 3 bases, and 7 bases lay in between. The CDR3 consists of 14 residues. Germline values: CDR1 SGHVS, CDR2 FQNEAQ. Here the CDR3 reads CASSLGRDYNEQFF. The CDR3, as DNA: TGTGCCAGCAGCTTAGGGAGAGACTACAATGAGCAGTTCTTC.

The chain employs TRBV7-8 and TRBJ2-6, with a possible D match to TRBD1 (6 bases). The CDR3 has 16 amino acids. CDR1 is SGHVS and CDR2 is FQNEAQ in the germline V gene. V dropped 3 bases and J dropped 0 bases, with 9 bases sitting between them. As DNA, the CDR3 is TGTGCCAGCAGCTTTGCGGACAGCTCTGGGGCCAACGTCCTGACTTTC. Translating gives CASSFADSSGANVLTF.

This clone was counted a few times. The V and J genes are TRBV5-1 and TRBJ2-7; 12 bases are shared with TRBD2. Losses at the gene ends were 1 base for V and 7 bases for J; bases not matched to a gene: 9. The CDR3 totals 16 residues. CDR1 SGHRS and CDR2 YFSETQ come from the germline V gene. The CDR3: CASSLTSGGSFREQYF. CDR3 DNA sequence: TGCGCCAGCAGCTTGACTAGCGGGGGGAGTTTTCGGGAGCAGTACTTC. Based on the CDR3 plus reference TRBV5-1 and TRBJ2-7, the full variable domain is KAGVTQTPRYLIKTRGQQVTLSCSPISGHRSVSWYQQTPGQGLQFLFEYFSETQRNKGNFPGRFSGRQFSNSRSEMNVSTLELGDSALYLCASSLTSGGSFREQYFGPGTRLTVT.

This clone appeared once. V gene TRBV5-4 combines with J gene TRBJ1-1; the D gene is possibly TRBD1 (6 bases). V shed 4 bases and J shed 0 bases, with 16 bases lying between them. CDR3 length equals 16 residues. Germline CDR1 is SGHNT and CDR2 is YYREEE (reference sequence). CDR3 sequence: CASSEGVRVVNTEAFF. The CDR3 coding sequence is TGTGCCAGCAGCGAGGGGGTCAGGGTAGTGAACACTGAAGCTTTCTTT.

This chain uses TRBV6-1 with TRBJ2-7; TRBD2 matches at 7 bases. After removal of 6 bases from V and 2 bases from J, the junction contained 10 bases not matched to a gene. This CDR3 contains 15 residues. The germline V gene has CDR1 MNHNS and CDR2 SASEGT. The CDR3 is CASRTNAGVAYEQYF. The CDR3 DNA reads TGTGCCAGCAGGACTAATGCGGGGGTGGCCTACGAGCAGTACTTC.

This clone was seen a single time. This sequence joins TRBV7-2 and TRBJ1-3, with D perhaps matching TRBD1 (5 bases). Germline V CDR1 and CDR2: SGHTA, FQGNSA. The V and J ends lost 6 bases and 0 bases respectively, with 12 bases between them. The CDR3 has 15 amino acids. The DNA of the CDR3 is TGTGCCAGCAGTGATAGGGGCTTCTCTGGAAACACCATATATTTT. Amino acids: CASSDRGFSGNTIYF. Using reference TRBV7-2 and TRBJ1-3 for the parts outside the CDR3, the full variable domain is GAGVSQSPSNKVTEKGKDVELRCDPISGHTALYWYRQSLGQGLEFLIYFQGNSAPDKSGLPSDRFSAERTGGSVSTLTIQRTQQEDSAVYLCASSDRGFSGNTIYFGEGSWLTVV.

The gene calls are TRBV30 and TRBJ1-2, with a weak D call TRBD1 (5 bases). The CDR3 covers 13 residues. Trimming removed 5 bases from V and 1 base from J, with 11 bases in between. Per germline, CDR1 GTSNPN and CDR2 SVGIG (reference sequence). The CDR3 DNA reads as TGTGCCTGGTCGTCAGGGCGTAACTATGGCTACACCTTC. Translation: CAWSSGRNYGYTF.

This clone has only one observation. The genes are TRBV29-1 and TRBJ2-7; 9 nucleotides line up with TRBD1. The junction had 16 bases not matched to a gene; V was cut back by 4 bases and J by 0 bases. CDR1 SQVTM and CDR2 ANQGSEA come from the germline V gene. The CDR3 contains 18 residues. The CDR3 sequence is CSVGGGTGNLRGSYEQYF. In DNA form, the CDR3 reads TGCAGCGTTGGAGGGGGGACAGGGAATCTTCGGGGCTCCTACGAGCAGTACTTC.

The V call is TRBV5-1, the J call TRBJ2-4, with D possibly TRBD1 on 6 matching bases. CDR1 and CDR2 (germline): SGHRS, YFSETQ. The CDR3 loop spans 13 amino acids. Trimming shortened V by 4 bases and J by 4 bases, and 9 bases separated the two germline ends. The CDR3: CASSATGKNIQYF. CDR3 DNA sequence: TGCGCCAGCAGCGCGACAGGAAAAAACATTCAGTACTTC. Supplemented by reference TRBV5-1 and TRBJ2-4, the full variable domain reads KAGVTQTPRYLIKTRGQQVTLSCSPISGHRSVSWYQQTPGQGLQFLFEYFSETQRNKGNFPGRFSGRQFSNSRSEMNVSTLELGDSALYLCASSATGKNIQYFGAGTRLSVL.

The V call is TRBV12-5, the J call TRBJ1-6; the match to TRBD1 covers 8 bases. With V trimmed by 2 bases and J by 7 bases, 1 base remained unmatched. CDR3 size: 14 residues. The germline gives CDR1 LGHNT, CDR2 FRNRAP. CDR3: CASGLQGANSPLHF. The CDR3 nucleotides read TGTGCTAGTGGTTTGCAGGGGGCGAATTCACCCCTCCACTTT.

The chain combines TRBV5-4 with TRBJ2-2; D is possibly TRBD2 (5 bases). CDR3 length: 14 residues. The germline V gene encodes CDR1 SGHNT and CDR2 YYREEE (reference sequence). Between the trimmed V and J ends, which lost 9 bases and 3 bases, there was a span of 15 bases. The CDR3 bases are TGTGCCACCAGGAATCTCGGGGACACCGGGGAGCTGTTTTTT. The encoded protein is CATRNLGDTGELFF.

In DNA form, the CDR3 reads TGCAGCGTGGCCCGACGGGGGTCTAGCACAGATACGCAGTATTTT. Its protein product is CSVARRGSSTDTQYF. This sequence joins TRBV29-1 and TRBJ2-3, with a weak D call TRBD2 (6 bases). CDR3 length: 15 residues. Germline V CDR1 and CDR2: SQVTM, ANQGSEA. V was cut by 6 bases and J by 0 bases, with 16 bases left in between.

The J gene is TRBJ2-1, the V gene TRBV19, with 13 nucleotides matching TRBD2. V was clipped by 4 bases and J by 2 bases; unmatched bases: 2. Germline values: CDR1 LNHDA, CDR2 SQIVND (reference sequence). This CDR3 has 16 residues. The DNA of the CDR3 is TGTGCCAGTAGTAGGGGACTAGCGGGAACCTACAATGAGCAGTTCTTC. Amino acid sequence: CASSRGLAGTYNEQFF.

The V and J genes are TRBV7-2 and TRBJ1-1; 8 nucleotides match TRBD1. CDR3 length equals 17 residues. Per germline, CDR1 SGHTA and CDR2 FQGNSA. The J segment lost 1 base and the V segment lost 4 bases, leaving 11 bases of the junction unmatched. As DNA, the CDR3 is TGTGCCAGCAGCTCAAAGGACAGGGTGGGGGGGAACACTGAAGCTTTCTTT. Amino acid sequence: CASSSKDRVGGNTEAFF.

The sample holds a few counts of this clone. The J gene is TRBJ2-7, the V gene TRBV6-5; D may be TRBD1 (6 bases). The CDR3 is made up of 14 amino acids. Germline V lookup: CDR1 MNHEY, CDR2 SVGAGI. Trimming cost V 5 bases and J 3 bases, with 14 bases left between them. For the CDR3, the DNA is TGTGCCAGCAGTGAAACCCGGACAGTCTACGAGCAGTACTTC. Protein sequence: CASSETRTVYEQYF.

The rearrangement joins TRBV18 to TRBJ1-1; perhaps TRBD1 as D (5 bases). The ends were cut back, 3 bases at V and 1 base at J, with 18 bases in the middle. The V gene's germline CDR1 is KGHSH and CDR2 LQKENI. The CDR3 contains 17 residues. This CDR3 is CASSPPGRFLSNTEAFF. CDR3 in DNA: TGTGCCAGCTCACCCCCAGGGAGGTTTCTCTCGAACACTGAAGCTTTCTTT.

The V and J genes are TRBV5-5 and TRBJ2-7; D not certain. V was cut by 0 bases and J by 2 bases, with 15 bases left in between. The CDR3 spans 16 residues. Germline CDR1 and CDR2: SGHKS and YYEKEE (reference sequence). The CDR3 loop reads CASSLVLWQATYEQYF. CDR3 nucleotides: TGTGCCAGCAGCTTGGTTCTTTGGCAGGCTACCTACGAGCAGTACTTC.

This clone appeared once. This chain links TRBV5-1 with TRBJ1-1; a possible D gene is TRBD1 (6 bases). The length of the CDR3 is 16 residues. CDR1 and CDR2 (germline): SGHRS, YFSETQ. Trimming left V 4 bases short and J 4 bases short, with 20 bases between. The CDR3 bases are TGCGCCAGCAGCCTCAGGGGCCTCGACCTGGGCACTGAAGCTTTCTTT. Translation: CASSLRGLDLGTEAFF.

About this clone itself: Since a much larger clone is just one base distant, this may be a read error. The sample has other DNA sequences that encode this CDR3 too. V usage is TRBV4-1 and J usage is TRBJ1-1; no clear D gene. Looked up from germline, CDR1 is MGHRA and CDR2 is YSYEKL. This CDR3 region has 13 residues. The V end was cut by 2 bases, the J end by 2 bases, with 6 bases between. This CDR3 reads CASSQQANTEAFF. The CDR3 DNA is TGCGCCAGCAGCCAACAGGCAAACACTGAAGCTTTCTTT.

CDR3 nucleotides: TGTGCCAGCAGCTTAGCGCTAGGGGGCCCAAGCTATGGCTACACCTTC. It translates to CASSLALGGPSYGYTF. The V gene is TRBV7-2, the J gene TRBJ1-2; 7 bases map to TRBD1. The V gene's germline CDR1 is SGHTA and CDR2 FQGNSA. The CDR3 runs 16 residues. J gave up 4 bases and V 0 bases, and 8 bases lay outside the gene matches.

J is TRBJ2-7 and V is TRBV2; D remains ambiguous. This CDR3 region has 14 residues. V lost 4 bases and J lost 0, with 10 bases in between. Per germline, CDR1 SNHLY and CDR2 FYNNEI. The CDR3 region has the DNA TGTGCCAGCAGTGCTGTCAGGCGCTCCTACGAGCAGTACTTC. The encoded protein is CASSAVRRSYEQYF.

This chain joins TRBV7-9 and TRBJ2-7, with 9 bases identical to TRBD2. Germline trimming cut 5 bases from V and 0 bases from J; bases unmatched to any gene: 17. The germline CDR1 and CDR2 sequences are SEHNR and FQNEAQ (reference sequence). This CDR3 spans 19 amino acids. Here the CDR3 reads CASSLSWSSGVRISYEQYF. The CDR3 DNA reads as TGTGCCAGCAGCCTAAGTTGGTCTAGCGGGGTCCGTATCTCCTACGAGCAGTACTTC.

CDR3 DNA: TGTGCCAGCACACGGAGGGCCCTGAACTATGGCTACACCTTC. Protein sequence: CASTRRALNYGYTF. The chain has TRBV21-1 and TRBJ1-2. TRBV21-1 is a pseudogene. The CDR3 runs 14 residues.

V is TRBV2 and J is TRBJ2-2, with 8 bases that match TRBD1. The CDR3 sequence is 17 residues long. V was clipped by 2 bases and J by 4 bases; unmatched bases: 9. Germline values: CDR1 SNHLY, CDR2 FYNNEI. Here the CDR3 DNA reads TGTGCCAGCAGTGAAAAGTTGACAGGGGCGTCCACCGGGGAGCTGTTTTTT. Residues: CASSEKLTGASTGELFF.

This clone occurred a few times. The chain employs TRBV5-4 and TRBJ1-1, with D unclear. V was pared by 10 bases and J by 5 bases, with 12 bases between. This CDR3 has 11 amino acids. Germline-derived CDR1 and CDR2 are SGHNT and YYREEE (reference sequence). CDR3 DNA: TGTGCCTGTCGGGAGGGTACTGAAGCTTTCTTT. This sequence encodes CACREGTEAFF.

CDR3 nucleotides: TGTGCCAGCAGCTTTGGGGGGGAAGAGACCCAGTACTTC. It codes for CASSFGGEETQYF. The chain joins TRBV27 to TRBJ2-5; TRBD2 agrees at 7 bases. Trimming took 6 bases from V and 3 from J; bases not matched to a gene: 4. The germline V gene has CDR1 MNHEY and CDR2 SMNVEV (reference sequence). This CDR3 comprises 13 residues.

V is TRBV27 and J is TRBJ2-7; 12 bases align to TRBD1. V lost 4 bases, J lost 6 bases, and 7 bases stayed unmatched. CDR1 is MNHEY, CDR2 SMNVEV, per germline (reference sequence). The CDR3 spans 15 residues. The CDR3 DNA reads TGTGCCAGCAGTTCACCGGGACAGGGGGCGTCCGAGCAGTACTTC. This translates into CASSSPGQGASEQYF.